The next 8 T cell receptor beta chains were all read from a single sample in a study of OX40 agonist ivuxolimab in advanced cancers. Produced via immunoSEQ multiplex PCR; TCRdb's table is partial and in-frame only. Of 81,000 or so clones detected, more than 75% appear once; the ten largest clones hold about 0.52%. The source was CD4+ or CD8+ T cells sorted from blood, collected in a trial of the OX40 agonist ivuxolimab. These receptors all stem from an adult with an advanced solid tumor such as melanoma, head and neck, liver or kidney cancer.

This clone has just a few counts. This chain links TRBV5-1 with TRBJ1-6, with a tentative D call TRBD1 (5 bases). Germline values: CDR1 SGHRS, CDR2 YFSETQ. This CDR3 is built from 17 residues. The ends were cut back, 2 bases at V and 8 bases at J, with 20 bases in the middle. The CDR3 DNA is TGCGCCAGCAGCTTCGACCAATCGGGGGGAGGTTATTCACCCCTCCACTTT. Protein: CASSFDQSGGGYSPLHF.

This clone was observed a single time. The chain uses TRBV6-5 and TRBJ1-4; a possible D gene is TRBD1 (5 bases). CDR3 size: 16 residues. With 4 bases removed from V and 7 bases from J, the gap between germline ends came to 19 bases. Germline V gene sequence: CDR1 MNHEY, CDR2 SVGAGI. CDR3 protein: CASSSMGWGSGEKLFF. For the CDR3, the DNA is TGTGCCAGCAGTTCTATGGGTTGGGGGAGCGGTGAAAAACTGTTTTTT.

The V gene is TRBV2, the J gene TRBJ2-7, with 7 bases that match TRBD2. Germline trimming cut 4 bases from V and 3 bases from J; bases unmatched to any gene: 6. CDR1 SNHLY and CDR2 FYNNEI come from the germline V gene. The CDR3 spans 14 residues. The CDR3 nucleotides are TGTGCCAGCAGTGTGAGTAGCGGGTTCTACGAGCAGTACTTC. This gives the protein CASSVSSGFYEQYF.

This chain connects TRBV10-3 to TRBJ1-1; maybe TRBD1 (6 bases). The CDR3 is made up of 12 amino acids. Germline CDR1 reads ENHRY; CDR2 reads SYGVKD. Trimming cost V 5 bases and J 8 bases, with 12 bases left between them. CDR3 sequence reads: CAISQQGQEAFF. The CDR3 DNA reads TGTGCCATCAGTCAACAGGGACAAGAAGCTTTCTTT.

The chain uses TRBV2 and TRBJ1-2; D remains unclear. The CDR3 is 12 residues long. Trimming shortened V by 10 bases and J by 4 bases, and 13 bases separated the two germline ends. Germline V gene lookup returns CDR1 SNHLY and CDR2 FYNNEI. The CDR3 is CATRRETYGYTF. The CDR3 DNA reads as TGTGCCACCCGTCGAGAGACCTATGGCTACACCTTC.

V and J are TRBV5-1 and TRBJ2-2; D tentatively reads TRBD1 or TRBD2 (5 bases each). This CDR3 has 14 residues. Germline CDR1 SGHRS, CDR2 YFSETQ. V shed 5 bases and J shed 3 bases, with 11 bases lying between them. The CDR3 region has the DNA TGCGCCAGCAGGAGTGGGGGACACACCGGGGAGCTGTTTTTT. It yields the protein CASRSGGHTGELFF. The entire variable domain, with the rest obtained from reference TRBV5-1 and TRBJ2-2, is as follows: KAGVTQTPRYLIKTRGQQVTLSCSPISGHRSVSWYQQTPGQGLQFLFEYFSETQRNKGNFPGRFSGRQFSNSRSEMNVSTLELGDSALYLCASRSGGHTGELFFGEGSRLTVL.

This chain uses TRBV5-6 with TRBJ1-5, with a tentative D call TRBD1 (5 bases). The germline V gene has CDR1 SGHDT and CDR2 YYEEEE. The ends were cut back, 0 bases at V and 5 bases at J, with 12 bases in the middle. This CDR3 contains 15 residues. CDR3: CASSLALSGDQPQHF. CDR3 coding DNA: TGTGCCAGCAGCTTGGCCTTGTCGGGGGATCAGCCCCAGCATTTT. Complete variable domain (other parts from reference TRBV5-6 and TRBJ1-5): DAGVTQSPTHLIKTRGQQVTLRCSPKSGHDTVSWYQQALGQGPQFIFQYYEEEERQRGNFPDRFSGHQFPNYSSELNVNALLLGDSALYLCASSLALSGDQPQHFGDGTRLSIL.

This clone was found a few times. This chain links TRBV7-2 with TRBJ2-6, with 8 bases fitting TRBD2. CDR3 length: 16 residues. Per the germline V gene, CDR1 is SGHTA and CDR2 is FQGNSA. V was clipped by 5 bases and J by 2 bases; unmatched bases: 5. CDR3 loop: CASSIRGGTGANVLTF. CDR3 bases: TGTGCCAGCAGCATCCGGGGGGGCACTGGGGCCAACGTCCTGACTTTC.